What follows is one TCR beta chain and its context. Its antigen remains unidentified. This may stem from a read error, because a much larger clone lies one nucleotide away. These data belong to a study of CD8 T cells in ankylosing spondylitis. General study results and limits: Disease-linked clones reportedly concentrated significantly in matched ankylosing spondylitis synovial fluid.

A quantitative 5'-RACE method, one with molecular barcodes, was used to make TCR beta libraries. TCRdb processed the 5' RACE reads anew with MiXCR; each CDR3 protein has one entry. Of approximately 130,000 distinct CDR3 sequences listed, about 10% are singletons. There are 19 residues in the CDR3. Germline V CDR1 and CDR2: SGHRS, YFSETQ. The rearrangement uses TRBV5-1 and TRBJ2-6; D remains ambiguous. The sequence derives from a female donor with ankylosing spondylitis or in good health (not recorded which). The sequencing input was blood, either unsorted or a sorted T cell fraction (not recorded which). CDR3 DNA sequence: TGCGCCAACAGCTTGTATTTTGCAGACCCGAGCTCTGGGGCCAACGTCCTGACTTTC. It specifies CANSLYFADPSSGANVLTF.